This TCR beta chain was observed in a study of cytomegalovirus exposure and HLA in healthy donors. Study in general: Earlier work reported approximately 110 million unique TCR beta sequences from roughly 180 million T cells.

With 60 Vbeta and 13 Jbeta primers, the PCR was carried out. Produced via immunoSEQ multiplex PCR; TCRdb's table is partial and in-frame only. The repertoire holds about 200,000 clones, with 80% to 90% as singletons. There are 14 residues in the CDR3. CDR1 and CDR2 (germline): SGHAT, FQNNGV. The trim removed 6 bases at V and 8 bases at J, leaving 9 bases unmatched. Sequenced material: PBMCs. This clonotype was sampled from a man aged 25 to 40 in good health and CMV-seronegative. This sequence joins TRBV11-2 and TRBJ1-4; 7 bases match TRBD1. For the CDR3, the DNA is TGTGCCAGCAGGGTACAGGGGAAGAGCGAAAAACTGTTTTTT. Translated: CASRVQGKSEKLFF.